The clone carrying this T cell receptor (beta chain) was seen a few times. Its antigen is currently unknown. Arm-PCR of CDR3 regions and iRepertoire HTBI primers were used to build TCR beta libraries. TCRdb recomputed calls from the multiplex PCR reads with MiXCR, one row per CDR3 protein. The sample lists approximately 350,000 distinct CDR3 sequences, over 15% occurring once. This entry belongs to a study of regulatory T cells in long-lasting Graves disease. Overall study results and limits: Lower TCR diversity was seen in persistent Graves' patients than in newly diagnosed ones. Few sampled subjects may have lowered accuracy.

Time point defined: newly diagnosed GD, antithyroid drugs for less than 3 months. With RNA extracted from PBMCs as input, the TCR library was made. An endocrinology department in Xi'an, China, supplied the patients. V was cut by 5 bases and J by 0 bases, with 13 bases left in between. The germline gives CDR1 MNHNS, CDR2 SASEGT. The CDR3 runs to 16 residues. These data also featured in a second study, about T cells in Graves' hyperthyroidism and ophthalmopathy. That source reports: Ophthalmopathy was predicted by the model a median of around 5.9 months ahead of onset.

V is TRBV6-1 and J is TRBJ1-4; D might be TRBD1 (6 bases). The sequence was obtained from a man aged 35 to 55 with Graves disease. Sample: peripheral blood mononuclear cells (PBMCs), taken at new diagnosis, from a patient treated with antithyroid drugs. The chain's CDR3 is CASSLGQLATNEKLFF. CDR3 DNA: TGTGCCAGCAGTCTCGGACAGCTTGCAACTAATGAAAAACTGTTTTTT.